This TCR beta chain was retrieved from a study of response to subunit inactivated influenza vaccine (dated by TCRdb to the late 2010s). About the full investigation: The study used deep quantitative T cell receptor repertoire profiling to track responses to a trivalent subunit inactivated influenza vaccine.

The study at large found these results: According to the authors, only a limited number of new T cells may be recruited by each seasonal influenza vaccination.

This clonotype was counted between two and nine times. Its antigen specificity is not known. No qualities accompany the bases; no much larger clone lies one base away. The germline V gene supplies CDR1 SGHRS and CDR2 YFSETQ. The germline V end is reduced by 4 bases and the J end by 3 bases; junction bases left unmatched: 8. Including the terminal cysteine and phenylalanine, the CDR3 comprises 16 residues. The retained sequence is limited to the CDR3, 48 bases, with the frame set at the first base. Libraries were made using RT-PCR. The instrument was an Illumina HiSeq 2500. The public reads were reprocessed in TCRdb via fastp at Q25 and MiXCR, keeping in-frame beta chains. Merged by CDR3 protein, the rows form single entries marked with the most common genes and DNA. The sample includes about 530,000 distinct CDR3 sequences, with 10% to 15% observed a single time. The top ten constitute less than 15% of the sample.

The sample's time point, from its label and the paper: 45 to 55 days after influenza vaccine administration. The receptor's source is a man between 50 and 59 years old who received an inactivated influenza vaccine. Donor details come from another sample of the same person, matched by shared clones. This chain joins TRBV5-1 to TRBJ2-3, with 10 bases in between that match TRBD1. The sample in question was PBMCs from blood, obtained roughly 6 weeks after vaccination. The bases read TGCGCCAGCAGCCGCGAGACAGGGGGCTATACAGATACGCAGTATTTT. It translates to CASSRETGGYTDTQYF.